This TCR beta chain was obtained from a study of T-cell reconstitution after alpha-beta-depleted transplantation in children. CDR1 is SGHVS, CDR2 FQNEAQ, per germline. V dropped 4 bases and J dropped 2 bases, with 17 bases sitting between them. This CDR3 has 16 residues. During its preparation, the TCRbeta library received unique molecular identifiers. Each CDR3 protein gets one entry after TCRdb re-called the PCR reads with MiXCR. The profile shows about 500,000 distinct CDR3 sequences, less than 35% of them singletons. Sequences were derived from PBMCs from the stem cell graft donor, sampled from the stem cell graft. The chain couples TRBV7-8 to TRBJ2-5; D gene ambiguous. This TCR derives from a human donor who donated a stem cell graft to a child with aplastic anemia. CDR3 sequence: CASSSLAWSDQETQYF. The CDR3 region has the DNA TGTGCCAGCAGCTCTCTTGCGTGGAGTGATCAAGAGACCCAGTACTTC.